A single sample gave rise to the 8 T cell receptor beta chains below, sequenced in a study of T cell responses to AZD1222 COVID-19 vaccine (dated by TCRdb to the early 2020s). Libraries were prepared through the immunoSEQ multiplex PCR assay. The table was pulled from immuneACCESS by TCRdb, which kept in-frame rearrangements only. Such tables lose some clones; where checked, under half of the loss comes from unresolved V genes, and the rest has no known cause. Across this sample there are about 120,000 clones, with about 88% seen only once. Jointly, the top ten make up around 3% of the sample. The meaning of the sample's time point label: about 28 days (+/-7) after the second vaccine dose. Specimen: peripheral blood, collected 28 days after the second AZD1222 dose. These receptors were collected from an adult who received the AZD1222 COVID-19 vaccine.

The rearrangement uses TRBV18 and TRBJ2-3, with 10 bases fitting TRBD1. The CDR3 has 14 residues. CDR1 and CDR2 from the germline V gene are KGHSH and LQKENI. J lost 4 bases, V lost 3 bases, and 1 base had no gene match. CDR3 sequence reads: CASSPGQGPDTQYF. The DNA for the CDR3 is TGTGCCAGCTCACCGGGACAGGGGCCAGATACGCAGTATTTT.

The rearrangement uses TRBV9 and TRBJ1-6, with D uncertain. V lost 0 bases and J lost 6, with 10 bases in between. CDR1 and CDR2 from the germline V gene are SGDLS and YYNGEE. The CDR3 consists of 15 residues. Written as DNA, the CDR3 is TGTGCCAGCAGCGTAGGTTCGGCAGTTAATTCACCCCTCCACTTT. Amino acids: CASSVGSAVNSPLHF.

The chain combines TRBV27 with TRBJ2-1; 9 positions match TRBD2. Germline-derived CDR1 and CDR2 are MNHEY and SMNVEV (reference sequence). The CDR3 covers 15 residues. The J segment lost 1 base and the V segment lost 6 bases, leaving 4 bases of the junction unmatched. CDR3 residues: CASSQTSGSYNEQFF. The CDR3, as DNA: TGTGCCAGCAGCCAGACTAGCGGTTCCTACAATGAGCAGTTCTTC.

The V call is TRBV18, the J call TRBJ2-7; TRBD1 matches at 9 bases. This CDR3 has 15 amino acids. The trim removed 6 bases at V and 3 bases at J, leaving 9 bases unmatched. Per germline, CDR1 KGHSH and CDR2 LQKENI. CDR3 bases: TGTGCCAGCTCTCCGACAGGGGGAGGAGGCTACGAGCAGTACTTC. It codes for CASSPTGGGGYEQYF.

Only a few counts were recorded for this clone. The J gene is TRBJ2-2, the V gene TRBV24-1, with D possibly TRBD1 on 6 matching bases. The CDR3 consists of 13 residues. The V end was cut by 0 bases, the J end by 13 bases, with 11 bases between. Germline CDR1 reads KGHDR; CDR2 reads SFDVKD. CDR3 nucleotide sequence: TGTGCCACCAGTGATTTGCAGGACAGCCGGCTGTTTTTT. As protein: CATSDLQDSRLFF.

CDR3 sequence reads: CASSLGTSSYEQYF. CDR3 sequence (DNA): TGCGCCAGCAGCTTGGGGACATCCTCCTACGAGCAGTACTTC. The rearrangement joins TRBV5-1 to TRBJ2-7; tentative D call: TRBD1 (5 bases). The germline V gene has CDR1 SGHRS and CDR2 YFSETQ. V lost 0 bases, J lost 0 bases, and 7 bases lay in between. There are 14 residues in the CDR3.

The DNA of the CDR3 is TGTGCCAGCACCCAAACGGGAGGGATCAACGAGCAGTACTTC. Translated: CASTQTGGINEQYF. The rearrangement links TRBV28 to TRBJ2-7; TRBD2 matches at 8 bases. Per the germline V gene, CDR1 is MDHEN and CDR2 is SYDVKM. The junction had 10 bases not matched to a gene; V was cut back by 7 bases and J by 5 bases. There are 14 residues in the CDR3.

The chain couples TRBV30 to TRBJ1-4; D is perhaps TRBD1 (5 bases). CDR1 GTSNPN and CDR2 SVGIG come from the germline V gene (reference sequence). This CDR3 region has 12 residues. With 8 bases removed from V and 7 bases from J, the gap between germline ends came to 14 bases. The CDR3 bases are TGTGCCGCAAGCGGGACTGTTGAAAAACTGTTTTTT. Translating it yields CAASGTVEKLFF.